The 23 T cell receptor beta chains below were found in one sample sequenced in a study of cytotoxic CD8 clonotypes in ibrutinib-treated CLL. TCRdb keeps only in-frame clones here, not all; method: immunoSEQ multiplex PCR. The data show tens of thousands of clones, about 70% seen once. The material was PBMCs, obtained after 36 months of ibrutinib treatment. These receptors were obtained from a human donor with chronic lymphocytic leukemia.

DNA for the CDR3: TGTGCCAGCCGAGGGGGAGAGGACTATGGCTACACCTTC. It is translated as CASRGGEDYGYTF. The V and J genes are TRBV7-9 and TRBJ1-2, with D possibly TRBD1 on 6 matching bases. Germline values: CDR1 SEHNR, CDR2 FQNEAQ (reference sequence). This CDR3 spans 13 amino acids. V was shortened by 8 bases and J by 3 bases, with 13 bases between the two germline ends.

This rearrangement joins TRBV11-2 to TRBJ2-7, with 8 bases fitting TRBD1. The germline CDR1 and CDR2 sequences are SGHAT and FQNNGV. V lost 0 bases and J lost 2; bases outside the gene matches: 15. The CDR3 sequence is 19 residues long. The CDR3 here is CASSLDWTGHARFTYEQYF. The DNA of the CDR3 is TGTGCCAGCAGCTTAGACTGGACAGGGCATGCTAGATTCACCTACGAGCAGTACTTC.

The count of this clone is one. The gene calls are TRBV5-5 and TRBJ1-5, with D perhaps matching TRBD1 (5 bases). The CDR3 is 15 amino acids. V was shortened by 2 bases and J by 0 bases, with 9 bases between the two germline ends. The germline V gene has CDR1 SGHKS and CDR2 YYEKEE (reference sequence). The CDR3 region is CASSLTTGSNQPQHF. CDR3 coding DNA: TGTGCCAGCAGCTTAACAACAGGTAGCAATCAGCCCCAGCATTTT.

This chain links TRBV19 with TRBJ1-4; unclear D gene. Trimming pared 4 bases from V and 6 bases from J, leaving 0 bases between. Looked up from germline, CDR1 is LNHDA and CDR2 is SQIVND (reference sequence). This CDR3 has 10 amino acids. The CDR3 loop reads CASSNEKLFF. CDR3 coding DNA: TGTGCCAGTAGTAATGAAAAACTGTTTTTT.

The chain employs TRBV4-1 and TRBJ2-7; possible D gene TRBD1, 6 bases. V dropped 4 bases and J dropped 2 bases, with 15 bases sitting between them. Germline V gene lookup returns CDR1 MGHRA and CDR2 YSYEKL. The CDR3 covers 15 residues. The chain's CDR3 is CASSPRDTYTYEQYF. Written as DNA, the CDR3 is TGCGCCAGCAGCCCTCGGGACACGTACACCTACGAGCAGTACTTC.

This chain joins TRBV7-9 and TRBJ2-7, with unresolved D. Germline CDR1 reads SEHNR; CDR2 reads FQNEAQ (reference sequence). This CDR3 is built from 17 residues. The V and J ends lost 7 bases and 3 bases respectively, with 25 bases between them. In nucleotides, the CDR3 is TGTGCCAGCACCGCCGGGCGTGCTGGACCCTCCTACTACGAGCAGTACTTC. The encoded protein is CASTAGRAGPSYYEQYF.

The rearrangement joins TRBV19 to TRBJ1-5; D possibly corresponds to TRBD1 (5 bases). Germline CDR1 reads LNHDA; CDR2 reads SQIVND (reference sequence). The CDR3 extends over 15 amino acids. Trimming stripped 3 bases from V and 0 bases from J, with 9 bases between. The CDR3 sequence is CASSMGRYSNQPQHF. CDR3 sequence (DNA): TGTGCCAGTAGTATGGGACGGTATAGCAATCAGCCCCAGCATTTT.

The chain couples TRBV5-6 to TRBJ2-5, with D tentatively TRBD2 (6 bases). The CDR3 has 16 amino acids. The V gene lost 4 bases and the J gene lost 4 bases, with 20 bases spanning the gap. The germline gives CDR1 SGHDT, CDR2 YYEEEE. CDR3: CASSPKEGLMGETQYF. CDR3 coding DNA: TGTGCCAGCAGCCCTAAGGAGGGATTAATGGGAGAGACCCAGTACTTC.

A single count supports this clone. V gene TRBV2 combines with J gene TRBJ1-5; possibly TRBD1 for D (6 bases). Deletions cut 7 bases from V and 7 bases from J, with 17 bases between. Germline CDR1 is SNHLY and CDR2 is FYNNEI. The CDR3 loop spans 14 amino acids. The CDR3 protein is CASKGGPSDQPQHF. The CDR3 DNA reads TGTGCCAGCAAGGGGGGGCCTTCGGACCAGCCCCAGCATTTT.

This chain uses TRBV4-1 with TRBJ1-6, with TRBD1 as a possible D gene (6 bases). V gave up 1 base and J gave up 2 bases, with 9 bases separating them. The CDR3 is 16 residues long. The germline V gene has CDR1 MGHRA and CDR2 YSYEKL. The CDR3 bases are TGCGCCAGCAGCCAAGCGAGGACAGCCTATAATTCACCCCTCCACTTT. Amino acids: CASSQARTAYNSPLHF.

V usage is TRBV6-5 and J usage is TRBJ2-7, with D perhaps TRBD2 (5 bases). Germline CDR1 is MNHEY and CDR2 is SVGAGI. The CDR3 runs 13 residues. V lost 5 bases and J lost 4, with 12 bases in between. Here the CDR3 DNA reads TGTGCCAGCAGTCGGACTGGACTTTACGAGCAGTACTTC. The encoded protein is CASSRTGLYEQYF.

This chain connects TRBV5-1 to TRBJ1-2; TRBD1 is a possible D gene (6 bases). The CDR3 extends over 15 amino acids. Trimming pared 4 bases from V and 0 bases from J, leaving 13 bases between. Germline V CDR1 and CDR2: SGHRS, YFSETQ. DNA for the CDR3: TGCGCCAGCAGCCCCTCGGGACAAGCTAACTATGGCTACACCTTC. Translation gives CASSPSGQANYGYTF.

The chain links TRBV5-1 to TRBJ1-6; no clear D gene. Looked up from germline, CDR1 is SGHRS and CDR2 is YFSETQ. Deletions cut 3 bases from V and 4 bases from J, with 8 bases between. This CDR3 is built from 14 residues. CDR3 residues: CASSSDPYNSPLHF. For the CDR3, the DNA is TGCGCCAGCAGCTCGGACCCTTATAATTCACCCCTCCACTTT.

The genes are TRBV27 and TRBJ2-3; D gene unclear. The CDR3 length is 12 residues. The germline V gene has CDR1 MNHEY and CDR2 SMNVEV (reference sequence). Between the trimmed V and J ends, which lost 4 bases and 3 bases, there was a span of 5 bases. CDR3 in DNA: TGTGCCAGCAGTTCCACTACAGATACGCAGTATTTT. Translation gives CASSSTTDTQYF.

The sample holds a few counts of this clone. The rearrangement uses TRBV7-8 and TRBJ1-5; D is unclear. V dropped 2 bases and J dropped 5 bases, with 10 bases sitting between them. The germline CDR1 and CDR2 sequences are SGHVS and FQNEAQ. The CDR3 runs to 14 residues. CDR3 coding DNA: TGTGCCAGCAGCTTATCCCACGGCGATCAGCCCCAGCATTTT. Translation: CASSLSHGDQPQHF.

This chain connects TRBV14 to TRBJ1-2; 8 bases match TRBD1. Looked up from germline, CDR1 is SGHDN and CDR2 is FVKESK. J lost 3 bases, V lost 4 bases, and 1 base had no gene match. CDR3 length equals 13 residues. The CDR3 spells CASSPGQDYGYTF. Here the CDR3 DNA reads TGTGCCAGCAGCCCGGGACAGGACTATGGCTACACCTTC. Variable domain in full (rest from reference TRBV14 and TRBJ1-2): EAGVTQFPSHSVIEKGQTVTLRCDPISGHDNLYWYRRVMGKEIKFLLHFVKESKQDESGMPNNRFLAERTGGTYSTLKVQPAELEDSGVYFCASSPGQDYGYTFGSGTRLTVV.

The chain has TRBV5-4 and TRBJ2-3, with D perhaps matching TRBD1 (5 bases). The CDR3 length is 16 residues. V lost 0 bases to trimming and J lost 6 bases, with 17 bases between them. Germline V gene lookup returns CDR1 SGHNT and CDR2 YYREEE (reference sequence). CDR3 protein: CASSLEQASSFDTQYF. DNA for the CDR3: TGTGCCAGCAGCTTGGAACAGGCCTCCTCATTTGATACGCAGTATTTT.

J is TRBJ2-5 and V is TRBV4-1; a possible D gene is TRBD1 (5 bases). Germline V gives CDR1 MGHRA, CDR2 YSYEKL. The V end was cut by 1 base, the J end by 4 bases, with 28 bases between. The CDR3 loop spans 20 amino acids. The CDR3 sequence: CASSQVRLDYGRAIGETQYF. CDR3 DNA sequence: TGCGCCAGCAGCCAAGTTAGGCTTGATTACGGCAGGGCCATCGGAGAGACCCAGTACTTC.

This chain joins TRBV21-1 and TRBJ1-6; the listed D gene, TRBD1, was not tested against the DNA. TRBV21-1 is noted as a pseudogene. The CDR3 contains 13 residues. CDR3 sequence: CASSKRQLSPLHF. DNA of the CDR3: TGTGCCAGCAGCAAGAGACAGCTTTCACCCCTCCACTTT.

This clone was detected once. The V and J genes are TRBV9 and TRBJ2-2; tentative D call: TRBD2 (7 bases). CDR1 and CDR2 from the germline V gene are SGDLS and YYNGEE. Trimming removed 1 base at V and 0 bases at J, with 10 bases between. The CDR3 has 16 amino acids. The CDR3 DNA is TGTGCCAGCAGCGTATTCGGGGGGCCGAACACCGGGGAGCTGTTTTTT. Protein product: CASSVFGGPNTGELFF. Variable domain in full (rest from reference TRBV9 and TRBJ2-2): DSGVTQTPKHLITATGQRVTLRCSPRSGDLSVYWYQQSLDQGLQFLIQYYNGEERAKGNILERFSAQQFPDLHSELNLSSLELGDSALYFCASSVFGGPNTGELFFGEGSRLTVL.

V and J are TRBV4-1 and TRBJ2-2; D might be TRBD2 (6 bases). Per germline, CDR1 MGHRA and CDR2 YSYEKL. The CDR3 totals 18 residues. V lost 1 base and J 3 bases, leaving 18 bases between the germline ends. Here the CDR3 reads CASSQVERRARHTGELFF. The CDR3, as DNA: TGCGCCAGCAGCCAAGTGGAGAGGAGGGCGCGTCACACCGGGGAGCTGTTTTTT.

V and J are TRBV10-2 and TRBJ1-2; TRBD1 is a possible D gene (6 bases). Germline-derived CDR1 and CDR2 are WSHSY and SAAADI. Trimming took 4 bases from V and 4 from J, leaving 13 bases between them. The CDR3 runs to 14 residues. CDR3 amino acids: CASSGGQGGYGYTF. The CDR3 coding sequence is TGCGCCAGCAGTGGGGGGCAGGGTGGCTATGGCTACACCTTC.

The J gene is TRBJ2-1, the V gene TRBV7-6; D is possibly TRBD2 (5 bases). Between the trimmed V and J ends, which lost 1 base and 1 base, there was a span of 11 bases. The length of the CDR3 is 16 residues. Germline CDR1 SGHVS, CDR2 FNYEAQ. The CDR3, as DNA: TGTGCCAGCAGCTTAGAAGGAGCGGATTCCTACAATGAGCAGTTCTTC. Translating it yields CASSLEGADSYNEQFF.